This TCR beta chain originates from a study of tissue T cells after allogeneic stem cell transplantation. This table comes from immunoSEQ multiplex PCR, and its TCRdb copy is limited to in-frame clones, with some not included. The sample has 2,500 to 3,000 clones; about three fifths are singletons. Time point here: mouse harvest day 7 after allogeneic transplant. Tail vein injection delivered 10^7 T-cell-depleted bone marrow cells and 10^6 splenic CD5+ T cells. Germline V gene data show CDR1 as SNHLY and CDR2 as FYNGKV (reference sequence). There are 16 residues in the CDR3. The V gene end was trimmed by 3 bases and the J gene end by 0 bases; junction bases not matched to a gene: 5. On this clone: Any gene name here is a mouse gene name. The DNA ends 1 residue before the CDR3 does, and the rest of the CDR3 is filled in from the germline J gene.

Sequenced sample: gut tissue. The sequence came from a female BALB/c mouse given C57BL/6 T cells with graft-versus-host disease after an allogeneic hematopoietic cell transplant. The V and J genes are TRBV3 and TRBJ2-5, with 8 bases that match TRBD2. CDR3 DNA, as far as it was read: TGTGCCAGCAGCTTCCTGGGGGGCTTTAACCAAGACACCCAGTAC. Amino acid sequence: CASSFLGGFNQDTQY. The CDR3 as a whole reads CASSFLGGFNQDTQYF.